The present TCR beta chain was sequenced within a study of blood T cell repertoires in COVID-19. The wider study: Samples representing acute and convalescent COVID-19 were sourced from the United States, Italy and Spain. T cells, B-cell-depleted T cells, or PBMCs supplied cDNA or gDNA.

Germline V gives CDR1 KGHDR, CDR2 SFDVKD. The CDR3 totals 16 residues. The junction had 6 bases not matched to a gene; V was cut back by 3 bases and J by 3 bases. Original processing notes: Estimates of nucleated cell counts were drawn from the amplification of reference gene primers. Libraries were prepared by immunoSEQ multiplex PCR; TCRdb keeps only in-frame clonotypes and omits some of them. V, J and clone size derive from that table, while D and trimming were established from the DNA sequence. The sample has around 190,000 clones, around 80% seen once. Material for sequencing was peripheral blood. The V call is TRBV24-1, the J call TRBJ2-1; 8 bases are a match to TRBD2. This TCR came from a man in his sixties with acute or convalescent COVID-19. The CDR3 sequence is CATSDPTSEGYNEQFF. Here the CDR3 DNA reads TGTGCCACCAGTGATCCGACTAGCGAAGGCTACAATGAGCAGTTCTTC.